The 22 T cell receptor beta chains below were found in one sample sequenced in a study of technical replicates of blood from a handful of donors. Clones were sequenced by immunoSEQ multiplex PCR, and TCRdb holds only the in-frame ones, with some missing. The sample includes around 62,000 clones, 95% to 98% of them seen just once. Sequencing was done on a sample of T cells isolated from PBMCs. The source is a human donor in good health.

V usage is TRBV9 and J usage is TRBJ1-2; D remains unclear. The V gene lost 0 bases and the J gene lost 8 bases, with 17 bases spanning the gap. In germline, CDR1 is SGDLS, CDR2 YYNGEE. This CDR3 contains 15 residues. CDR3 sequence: CASSVGSQASGGYTF. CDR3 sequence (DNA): TGTGCCAGCAGCGTAGGATCGCAGGCGTCGGGGGGCTACACCTTC.

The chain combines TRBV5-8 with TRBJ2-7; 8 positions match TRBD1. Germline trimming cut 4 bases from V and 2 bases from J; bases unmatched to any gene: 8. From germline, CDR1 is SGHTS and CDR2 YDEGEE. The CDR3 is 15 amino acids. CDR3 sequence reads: CASSRGQARTYEQYF. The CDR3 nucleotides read TGTGCCAGCAGCCGGGGACAGGCCAGAACCTACGAGCAGTACTTC.

The CDR3 spells CASSLARETHQPQHF. The CDR3 region has the DNA TGTGCCAGCAGCTTGGCTAGGGAGACCCATCAGCCCCAGCATTTT. This sequence joins TRBV5-8 and TRBJ1-5; no definite D call. The CDR3 is 15 amino acids. V dropped 0 bases and J dropped 5 bases, with 12 bases sitting between them. Germline lookup yields CDR1 SGHTS and CDR2 YDEGEE. The full variable domain, rest sourced from reference TRBV5-8 and TRBJ1-5, is EAGVTQSPTHLIKTRGQQATLRCSPISGHTSVYWYQQALGLGLQFLLWYDEGEERNRGNFPPRFSGRQFPNYSSELNVNALELEDSALYLCASSLARETHQPQHFGDGTRLSIL.

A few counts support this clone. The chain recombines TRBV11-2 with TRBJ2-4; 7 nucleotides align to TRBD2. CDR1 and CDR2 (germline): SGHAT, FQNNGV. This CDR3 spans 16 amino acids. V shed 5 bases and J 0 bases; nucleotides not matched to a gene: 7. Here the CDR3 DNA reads TGTGCCAGCAGCCCCCGGGACTATACAGCCAAAAACATTCAGTACTTC. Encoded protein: CASSPRDYTAKNIQYF.

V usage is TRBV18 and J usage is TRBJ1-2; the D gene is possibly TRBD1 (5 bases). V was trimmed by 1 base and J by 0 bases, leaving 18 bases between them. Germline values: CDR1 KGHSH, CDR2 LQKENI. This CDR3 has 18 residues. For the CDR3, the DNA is TGTGCCAGCTCACCACGGAGGGGTCTCGAACAAGCTAACTATGGCTACACCTTC. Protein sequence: CASSPRRGLEQANYGYTF. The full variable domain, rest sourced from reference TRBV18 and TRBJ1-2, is NAGVMQNPRHLVRRRGQEARLRCSPMKGHSHVYWYRQLPEEGLKFMVYLQKENIIDESGMPKERFSAEFPKEGPSILRIQQVVRGDSAAYFCASSPRRGLEQANYGYTFGSGTRLTVV.

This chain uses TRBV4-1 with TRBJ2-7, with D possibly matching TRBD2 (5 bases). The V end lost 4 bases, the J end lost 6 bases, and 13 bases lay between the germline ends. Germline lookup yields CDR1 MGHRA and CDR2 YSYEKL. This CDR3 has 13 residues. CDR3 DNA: TGCGCCAGCAGCCTCGGGGATGGCTCCGAGCAGTACTTC. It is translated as CASSLGDGSEQYF.

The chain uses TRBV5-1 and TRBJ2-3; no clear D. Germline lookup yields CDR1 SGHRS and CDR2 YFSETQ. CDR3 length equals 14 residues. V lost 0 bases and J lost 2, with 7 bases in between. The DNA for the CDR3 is TGCGCCAGCAGCTTGGCGGAGATCACAGATACGCAGTATTTT. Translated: CASSLAEITDTQYF.

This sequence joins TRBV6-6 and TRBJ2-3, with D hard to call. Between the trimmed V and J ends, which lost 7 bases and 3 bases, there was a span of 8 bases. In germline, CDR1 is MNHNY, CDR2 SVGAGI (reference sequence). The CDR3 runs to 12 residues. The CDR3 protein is CASNAETDTQYF. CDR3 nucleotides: TGTGCCAGCAATGCGGAAACAGATACGCAGTATTTT.

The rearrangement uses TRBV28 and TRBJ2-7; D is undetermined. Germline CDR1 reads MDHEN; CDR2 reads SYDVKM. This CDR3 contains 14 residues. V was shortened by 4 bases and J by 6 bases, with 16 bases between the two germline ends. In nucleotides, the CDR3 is TGTGCCAGCAGTTCCCGAGAACCTTTTCCCGAGCAGTACTTC. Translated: CASSSREPFPEQYF.

CDR3 residues: CASSLAGGSQPQHF. In DNA, the CDR3 is TGTGCCAGCAGCTTGGCTGGAGGTAGTCAGCCCCAGCATTTT. This chain links TRBV5-6 with TRBJ1-5; D unresolved. V lost 0 bases to trimming and J lost 6 bases, with 10 bases between them. Germline CDR1 reads SGHDT; CDR2 reads YYEEEE. This CDR3 contains 14 residues. Full variable domain (remainder filled in from reference TRBV5-6 and TRBJ1-5): DAGVTQSPTHLIKTRGQQVTLRCSPKSGHDTVSWYQQALGQGPQFIFQYYEEEERQRGNFPDRFSGHQFPNYSSELNVNALLLGDSALYLCASSLAGGSQPQHFGDGTRLSIL.

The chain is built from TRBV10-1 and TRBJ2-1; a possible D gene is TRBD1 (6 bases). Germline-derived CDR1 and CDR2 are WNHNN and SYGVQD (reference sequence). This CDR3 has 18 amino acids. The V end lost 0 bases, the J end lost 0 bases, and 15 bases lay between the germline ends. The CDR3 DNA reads TGCGCCAGCAGTGAGTCAGGGGGAACTGAGAGCTCCTACAATGAGCAGTTCTTC. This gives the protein CASSESGGTESSYNEQFF.

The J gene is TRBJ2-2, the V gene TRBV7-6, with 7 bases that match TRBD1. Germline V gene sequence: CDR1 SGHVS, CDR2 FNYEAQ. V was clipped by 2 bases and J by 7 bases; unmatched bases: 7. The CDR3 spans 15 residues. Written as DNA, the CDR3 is TGTGCCAGCAGCTTAAAGGGGGCGCAGGGCGGGGAGCTGTTTTTT. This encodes CASSLKGAQGGELFF.

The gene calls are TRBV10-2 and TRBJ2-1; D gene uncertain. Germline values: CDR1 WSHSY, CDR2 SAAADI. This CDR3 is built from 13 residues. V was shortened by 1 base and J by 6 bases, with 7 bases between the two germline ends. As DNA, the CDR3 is TGCGCCAGCAGTGAGTGGTCAGTCAATGAGCAGTTCTTC. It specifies CASSEWSVNEQFF.

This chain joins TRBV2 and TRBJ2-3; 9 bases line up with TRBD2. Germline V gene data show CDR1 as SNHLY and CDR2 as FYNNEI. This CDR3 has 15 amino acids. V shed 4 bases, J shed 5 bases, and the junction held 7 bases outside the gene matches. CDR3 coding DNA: TGTGCCAGCAGTGGTCTCGCGGGAGGGGTAGATACGCAGTATTTT. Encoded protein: CASSGLAGGVDTQYF.

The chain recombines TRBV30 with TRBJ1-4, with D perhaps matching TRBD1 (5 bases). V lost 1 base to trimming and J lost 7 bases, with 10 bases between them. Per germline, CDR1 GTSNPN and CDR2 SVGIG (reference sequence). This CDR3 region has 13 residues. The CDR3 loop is CAWSAQTVEKLFF. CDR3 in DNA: TGTGCCTGGAGTGCCCAGACAGTTGAAAAACTGTTTTTT.

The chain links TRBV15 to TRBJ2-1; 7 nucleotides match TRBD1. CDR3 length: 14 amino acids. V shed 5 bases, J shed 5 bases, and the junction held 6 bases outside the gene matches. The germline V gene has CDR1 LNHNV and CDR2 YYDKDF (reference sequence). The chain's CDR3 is CATSARDRDNEQFF. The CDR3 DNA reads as TGTGCCACCAGCGCCCGGGACAGAGACAATGAGCAGTTCTTC.

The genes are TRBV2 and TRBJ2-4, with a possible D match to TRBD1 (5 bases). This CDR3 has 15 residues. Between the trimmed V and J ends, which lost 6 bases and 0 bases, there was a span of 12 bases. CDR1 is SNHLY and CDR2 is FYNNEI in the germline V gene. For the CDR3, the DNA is TGTGCCAGCAGGGGCCCCAGGGTAGCCAAAAACATTCAGTACTTC. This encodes CASRGPRVAKNIQYF.

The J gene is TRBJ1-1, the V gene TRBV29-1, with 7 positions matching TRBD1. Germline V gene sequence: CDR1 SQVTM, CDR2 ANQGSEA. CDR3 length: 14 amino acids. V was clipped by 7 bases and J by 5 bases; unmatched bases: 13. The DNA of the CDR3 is TGCAGCGCTGGGTTGAGACAGGGTCGAACTGAAGCTTTCTTT. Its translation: CSAGLRQGRTEAFF. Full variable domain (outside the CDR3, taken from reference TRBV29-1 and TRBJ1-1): SAVISQKPSRDICQRGTSLTIQCQVDSQVTMMFWYRQQPGQSLTLIATANQGSEATYESGFVIDKFPISRPNLTFSTLTVSNMSPEDSSIYLCSAGLRQGRTEAFFGQGTRLTVV.

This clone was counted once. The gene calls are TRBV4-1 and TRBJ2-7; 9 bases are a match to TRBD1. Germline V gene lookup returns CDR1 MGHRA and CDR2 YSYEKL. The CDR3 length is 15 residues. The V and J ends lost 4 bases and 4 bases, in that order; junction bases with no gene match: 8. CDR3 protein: CASSRDRAGIYEQYF. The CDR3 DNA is TGCGCCAGCAGCCGGGACAGGGCGGGGATTTACGAGCAGTACTTC.

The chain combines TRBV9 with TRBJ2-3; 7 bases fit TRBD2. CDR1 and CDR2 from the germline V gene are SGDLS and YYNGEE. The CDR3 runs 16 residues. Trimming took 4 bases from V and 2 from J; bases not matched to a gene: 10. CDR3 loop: CASSPRGAGFTDTQYF. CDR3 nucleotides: TGTGCCAGCAGCCCCCGAGGAGCGGGGTTCACAGATACGCAGTATTTT.

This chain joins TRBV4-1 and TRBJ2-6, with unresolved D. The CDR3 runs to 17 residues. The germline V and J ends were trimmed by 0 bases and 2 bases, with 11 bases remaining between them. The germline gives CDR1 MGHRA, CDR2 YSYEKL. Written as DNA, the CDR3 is TGCGCCAGCAGCCAAGATGATCGGTTCCCTGGGGCCAACGTCCTGACTTTC. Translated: CASSQDDRFPGANVLTF.

CDR3 nucleotide sequence: TGTGCCAGCAGCTTGCCACCAGGGGCCGTGGACAATGAGCAGTTCTTC. Amino acid sequence: CASSLPPGAVDNEQFF. The rearrangement uses TRBV7-9 and TRBJ2-1; D is possibly TRBD1 (6 bases). V lost 3 bases and J 5 bases, leaving 17 bases between the germline ends. CDR1 SEHNR and CDR2 FQNEAQ come from the germline V gene (reference sequence). The CDR3 covers 16 residues.